The following is a T cell receptor beta chain sequence with its context. Its antigen has not been determined. No base-level quality is on record; no much larger clone is a single base apart. The immunoSEQ Assay, a bias-controlled multiplex PCR, was used to amplify TCRbeta CDR3 regions from genomic DNA. In the source study's methods: Within the assay, amplification of reference gene primers was used to estimate how many nucleated cells each sample contained. Sequence reads were collapsed and filtered to measure the absolute abundance of every unique TCRbeta CDR3 rearrangement. For each sample, productive Simpson clonality was calculated as the square root of Simpson's diversity index across productive rearrangements. The table was pulled from immuneACCESS by TCRdb, which kept in-frame rearrangements only. Such tables lose some clones; where checked, under half of the loss comes from unresolved V genes, and the rest has no known cause. V, J and clone size are taken as reported in that table, and D and trimming were inferred from the DNA itself. This sample comprises approximately 240,000 clones, around 85% of them detected only once. The top ten clones comprise 5.5% to 8% of the sample.

The data belong to a study of blood T cell repertoires in COVID-19 (dated by TCRdb to 2019 to 2021). With regard to the full study: The collaborator samples originated in the United States, Italy and Spain and spanned the acute and convalescent phases of COVID-19. Where HLA class I and class II types were available, the types were taken from metadata supplied by the sample provider, not from assay-based typing. The samples were drawn from the first 160 participants of the ongoing ImmuneRACE study and from 1,254 subjects provided by 6 global collaborators. Deeply sampled blood TCRbeta repertoires from subjects exposed to, actively infected with, or recovered from COVID-19 were included in the dataset. The material from the prospective study consisted of cDNA or gDNA derived from T cells, B-cell-depleted T cells, or PBMCs. A freely available public database, intended as a resource for researchers studying the immune response to SARS-CoV-2, is where the repertoires were released. A de-identified subject ID, COVID-19 status, age in years and sex were almost always included in the sample metadata. Overall study results and their limits: Clinical and demographic metadata were provided uncurated, with the amount varying by source and participant.

Its CDR3 holds 15 amino acids, cysteine through phenylalanine. Only the CDR3 part of the read is kept: 45 bases, read in frame from the first base. Reading the germline V gene gives CDR1 KGHSH and CDR2 LQKENI. Ends trimmed: V by 3 bases, J by 2 bases; bases unmatched to a gene: 5. Collaborating institutions collected whole blood in K2EDTA tubes following their own protocols. Collaborator samples were shipped for TCRbeta analysis as frozen whole blood, isolated PBMCs, or DNA extracted from either sample type. The receptor was derived from an older woman with active or convalescent COVID-19. Recombination linked TRBV18 to TRBJ2-3; TRBD1 matches 7 bases in the middle. The sequencing input was peripheral blood. The DNA sequence is given as TGTGCCAGCTCACCCGCCGGGACAGTCACAGATACGCAGTATTTT. Translated, this is CASSPAGTVTDTQYF.